This T cell receptor (beta chain) was identified during a study of cytomegalovirus exposure and HLA in healthy donors. Turning to the study itself: Tens of millions of unique TCR sequences came from HLA-typed donors in an early release.

Vbeta (60) and Jbeta (13) primers were used in the PCR. Here immunoSEQ multiplex PCR was the method, and the copy in TCRdb shows in-frame clones only, minus some. The profile shows approximately 240,000 clones, approximately 84% of them singletons. CDR1 is MNHNY, CDR2 SVGAGI, per germline (reference sequence). The V gene lost 4 bases and the J gene lost 3 bases, with 13 bases spanning the gap. This CDR3 has 16 amino acids. The sequence was collected from a woman aged 40 to 50 in good health and CMV-seronegative. V usage is TRBV6-6 and J usage is TRBJ1-6; maybe TRBD1 (6 bases). The sample comprised PBMCs. The CDR3 is CASSSPGGNYNSPLHF. In DNA, the CDR3 is TGTGCCAGCAGTTCGCCGGGGGGCAACTATAATTCACCCCTCCACTTT.